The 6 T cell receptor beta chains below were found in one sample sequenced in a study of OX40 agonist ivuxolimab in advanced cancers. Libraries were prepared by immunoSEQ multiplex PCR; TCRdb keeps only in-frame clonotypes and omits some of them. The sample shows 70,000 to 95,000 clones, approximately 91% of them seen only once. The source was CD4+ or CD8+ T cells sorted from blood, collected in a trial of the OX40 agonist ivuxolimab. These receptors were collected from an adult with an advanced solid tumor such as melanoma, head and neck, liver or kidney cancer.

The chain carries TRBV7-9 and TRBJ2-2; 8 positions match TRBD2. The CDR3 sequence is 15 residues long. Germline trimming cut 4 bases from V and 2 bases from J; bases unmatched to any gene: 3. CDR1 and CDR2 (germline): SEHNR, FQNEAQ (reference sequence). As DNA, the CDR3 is TGTGCCAGCAGCTCCGGGGGGGTCAACACCGGGGAGCTGTTTTTT. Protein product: CASSSGGVNTGELFF.

CDR3 bases: TGTGCCAGCAGCAAAGAAAGAAGGGACAGGTCTGGGGCCAACGTCCTGACTTTC. Its protein product is CASSKERRDRSGANVLTF. The gene calls are TRBV21-1 and TRBJ2-6; TRBD1 is the table's D call and was not checked against the DNA. TRBV21-1 is recorded as a pseudogene. The CDR3 is 18 residues long.

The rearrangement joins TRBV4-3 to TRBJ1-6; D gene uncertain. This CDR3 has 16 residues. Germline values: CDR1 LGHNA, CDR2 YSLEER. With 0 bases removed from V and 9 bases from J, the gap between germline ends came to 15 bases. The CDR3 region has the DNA TGCGCCAGCAGCCAAGAATTAATGGGCCGGGGTTCACCCCTCCACTTT. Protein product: CASSQELMGRGSPLHF.

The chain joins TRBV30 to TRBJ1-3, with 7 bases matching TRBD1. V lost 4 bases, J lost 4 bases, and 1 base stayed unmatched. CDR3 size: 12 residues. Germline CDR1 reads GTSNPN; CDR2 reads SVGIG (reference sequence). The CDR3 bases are TGTGCCTGGACGACAGGGGGAAACACCATATATTTT. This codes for CAWTTGGNTIYF.

The CDR3 here is CASSFFPRTSGGAFGEQFF. The CDR3 DNA reads TGTGCCAGCAGCTTTTTCCCCAGGACTAGCGGGGGGGCGTTTGGTGAGCAGTTCTTC. The J gene is TRBJ2-1, the V gene TRBV11-2, with 15 bases identical to TRBD2. Per germline, CDR1 SGHAT and CDR2 FQNNGV. The CDR3 is 19 amino acids. The J segment lost 9 bases and the V segment lost 3 bases, leaving 15 bases of the junction unmatched.

This chain's CDR3 is CASSDLTSGEQFF. CDR3 in DNA: TGTGCCAGCAGTGACCTAACTAGCGGGGAGCAGTTCTTC. The genes are TRBV2 and TRBJ2-1; 9 nucleotides align to TRBD2. The germline gives CDR1 SNHLY, CDR2 FYNNEI. The ends lost 3 bases at V and 10 bases at J; junction bases unmatched: 4. CDR3 length: 13 residues.